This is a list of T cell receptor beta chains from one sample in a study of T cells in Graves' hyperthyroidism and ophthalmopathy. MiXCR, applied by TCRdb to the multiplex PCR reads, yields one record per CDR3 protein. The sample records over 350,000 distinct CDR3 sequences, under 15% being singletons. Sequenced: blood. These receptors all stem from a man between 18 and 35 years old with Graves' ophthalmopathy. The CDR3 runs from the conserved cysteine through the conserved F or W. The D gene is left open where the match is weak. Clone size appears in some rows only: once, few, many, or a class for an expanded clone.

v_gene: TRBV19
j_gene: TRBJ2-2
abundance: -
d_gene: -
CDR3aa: CASSIISQSTGELFF
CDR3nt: TGTGCCAGTAGTATAATCAGCCAGTCCACCGGGGAGCTGTTTTTT

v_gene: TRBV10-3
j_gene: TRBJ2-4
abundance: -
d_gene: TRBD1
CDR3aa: CAISESRDRALNIQYF
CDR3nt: TGTGCCATCAGTGAGTCGAGGGACAGGGCGTTAAACATTCAGTACTTC

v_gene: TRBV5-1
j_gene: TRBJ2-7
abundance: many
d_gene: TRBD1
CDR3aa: CASSLELDRAYEQYF
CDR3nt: TGCGCCAGCAGCTTGGAGTTGGACAGGGCCTACGAGCAGTACTTC

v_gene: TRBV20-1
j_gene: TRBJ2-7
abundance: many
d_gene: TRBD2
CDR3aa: CSAKREFEQYF
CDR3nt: TGCAGTGCTAAGCGGGAGTTCGAGCAGTACTTC

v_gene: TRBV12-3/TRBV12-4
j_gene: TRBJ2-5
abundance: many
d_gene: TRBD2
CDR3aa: CASRRRGAQYF
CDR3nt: TGTGCCAGCCGGCGGCGGGGGGCCCAGTACTTC

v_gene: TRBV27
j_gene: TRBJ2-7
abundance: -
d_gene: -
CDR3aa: CASSRRGGVYEQYF
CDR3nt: TGTGCCAGCAGTAGACGCGGGGGCGTCTACGAGCAGTACTTC

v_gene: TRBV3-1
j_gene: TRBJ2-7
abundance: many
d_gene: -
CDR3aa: CASSQEGAGALTSYEQYF
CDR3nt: TGTGCCAGCAGCCAAGAAGGGGCGGGGGCCCTTACCTCCTACGAGCAGTACTTC

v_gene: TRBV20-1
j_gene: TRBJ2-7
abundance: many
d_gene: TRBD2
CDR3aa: CSARDLGLADEQYF
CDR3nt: TGCAGTGCTAGAGATTTGGGACTAGCCGACGAGCAGTACTTC

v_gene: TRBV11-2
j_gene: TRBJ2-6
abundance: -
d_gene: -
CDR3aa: CASSPHRSGANVLTF
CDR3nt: TGTGCCAGCAGCCCCCACAGGTCCGGGGCCAACGTCCTGACTTTC

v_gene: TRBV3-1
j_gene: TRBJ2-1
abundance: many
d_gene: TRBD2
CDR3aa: CASRGLATYNEQFF
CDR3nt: TGTGCCAGCAGGGGACTAGCGACCTACAATGAGCAGTTCTTC

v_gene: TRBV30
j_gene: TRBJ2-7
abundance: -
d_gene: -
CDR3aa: CAWGRSEQYF
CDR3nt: TGTGCCTGGGGTAGAAGCGAGCAGTACTTC

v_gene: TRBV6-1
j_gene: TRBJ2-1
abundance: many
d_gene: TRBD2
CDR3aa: CASSYTTSGFYNEQFF
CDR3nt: TGTGCCAGCAGTTACACGACTAGCGGGTTCTACAATGAGCAGTTCTTC

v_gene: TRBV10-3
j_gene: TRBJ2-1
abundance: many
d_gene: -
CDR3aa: CAISGVRGSNEQFF
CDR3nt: TGTGCCATCAGCGGGGTCAGAGGGTCCAATGAGCAGTTCTTC

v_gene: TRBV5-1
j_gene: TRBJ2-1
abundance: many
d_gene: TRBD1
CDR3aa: CASSLGDSTNEQFF
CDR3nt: TGCGCCAGCAGCTTGGGGGACAGTACAAATGAGCAGTTCTTC